The 25 T cell receptor beta chains below all came from one sample that was sequenced in a study of neoadjuvant anti-PD-1 for oral cavity cancer. Data came from immunoSEQ multiplex PCR; TCRdb stores just in-frame clones and leaves some out. The sample records tens of thousands of clones, around 80% being singletons. Specimen: PBMCs, collected before nivolumab (anti-PD-1) treatment. All receptors derive from a person between 40 and 80 years old with oral cavity squamous cell carcinoma.

The chain employs TRBV5-8 and TRBJ2-5; D is unclear. The CDR3 is 12 amino acids. CDR1 and CDR2 from the germline V gene are SGHTS and YDEGEE. V dropped 7 bases and J dropped 3 bases, with 10 bases sitting between them. CDR3 in DNA: TGTGCCAGCTTTGACGATAAAGAGACCCAGTACTTC. Amino acid sequence: CASFDDKETQYF.

The chain recombines TRBV11-2 with TRBJ2-7; 9 bases are shared with TRBD2. CDR3 size: 13 residues. The J segment lost 7 bases and the V segment lost 5 bases, leaving 6 bases of the junction unmatched. Germline values: CDR1 SGHAT, CDR2 FQNNGV. For the CDR3, the DNA is TGTGCCAGCAGCCGTGGCGGGAGGGTTGAGCAGTACTTC. It yields the protein CASSRGGRVEQYF.

This clone was seen a single time. The chain recombines TRBV27 with TRBJ2-7, with a possible D match to TRBD2 (6 bases). Trimming pared 2 bases from V and 2 bases from J, leaving 16 bases between. From germline, CDR1 is MNHEY and CDR2 SMNVEV (reference sequence). CDR3 size: 16 residues. CDR3 amino acids: CASSLLPAGATYEQYF. The CDR3 bases are TGTGCCAGCAGTTTACTTCCAGCGGGCGCGACCTACGAGCAGTACTTC.

The chain employs TRBV4-2 and TRBJ1-1; 8 bases are shared with TRBD1. CDR1 is LGHNA and CDR2 is YNFKEQ in the germline V gene. The CDR3 contains 14 residues. With V trimmed by 3 bases and J by 11 bases, 11 bases remained unmatched. CDR3 loop: CASSQGQAVMVAFF. The DNA for the CDR3 is TGTGCCAGCAGCCAGGGACAGGCCGTCATGGTTGCTTTCTTT.

The chain recombines TRBV19 with TRBJ1-6; tentative D call: TRBD1 (5 bases). From germline, CDR1 is LNHDA and CDR2 SQIVND (reference sequence). Trimming took off 6 bases at V and 7 bases at J, with 19 bases between the two ends. CDR3 length: 16 residues. In nucleotides, the CDR3 is TGTGCCAGTAGGAGAGATCCAGGGAATGGCAATTCACCCCTCCACTTT. Protein product: CASRRDPGNGNSPLHF. Full variable domain (remainder filled in from reference TRBV19 and TRBJ1-6): DGGITQSPKYLFRKEGQNVTLSCEQNLNHDAMYWYRQDPGQGLRLIYYSQIVNDFQKGDIAEGYSVSREKKESFPLTVTSAQKNPTAFYLCASRRDPGNGNSPLHFGNGTRLTVT.

This clone was recorded once. The chain links TRBV5-1 to TRBJ2-7, with D unresolved. CDR1 is SGHRS and CDR2 is YFSETQ in the germline V gene. The CDR3 contains 17 residues. V was pared by 3 bases and J by 1 base, with 20 bases between. The CDR3 coding sequence is TGCGCCAGCAGCTCCCCTAAGGACGGTGAGTGGTCCTACGAGCAGTACTTC. Translating it yields CASSSPKDGEWSYEQYF.

This chain links TRBV19 with TRBJ1-1; D ambiguous. This CDR3 region has 14 residues. Per the germline V gene, CDR1 is LNHDA and CDR2 is SQIVND (reference sequence). Trimming shortened V by 5 bases and J by 1 base, and 11 bases separated the two germline ends. CDR3 coding DNA: TGTGCCAGTAGTGGTAACTACAGGAACACTGAAGCTTTCTTT. Translating it yields CASSGNYRNTEAFF.

The genes are TRBV14 and TRBJ1-1; the D gene is possibly TRBD1 (5 bases). CDR3 size: 15 residues. Trimming removed 1 base at V and 1 base at J, with 10 bases between. The V gene's germline CDR1 is SGHDN and CDR2 FVKESK. In DNA, the CDR3 is TGTGCCAGCAGCCAAGGTTCAGGGCCGAACACTGAAGCTTTCTTT. Its translation is CASSQGSGPNTEAFF. The complete variable domain, with remaining parts taken from reference TRBV14 and TRBJ1-1, reads EAGVTQFPSHSVIEKGQTVTLRCDPISGHDNLYWYRRVMGKEIKFLLHFVKESKQDESGMPNNRFLAERTGGTYSTLKVQPAELEDSGVYFCASSQGSGPNTEAFFGQGTRLTVV.

This CDR3 reads CASSSSPNSNQPQHF. CDR3 sequence (DNA): TGCGCCAGCAGTAGTTCCCCGAATAGCAATCAGCCCCAGCATTTT. J is TRBJ1-5 and V is TRBV5-1; unclear D gene. The CDR3 is 15 residues long. Looked up from germline, CDR1 is SGHRS and CDR2 is YFSETQ. V lost 5 bases and J lost 0, with 12 bases in between.

V gene TRBV2 combines with J gene TRBJ2-1; no clear D. The CDR3 runs 13 residues. V lost 7 bases and J 3 bases, leaving 10 bases between the germline ends. Per the germline V gene, CDR1 is SNHLY and CDR2 is FYNNEI. The CDR3 bases are TGTGCCAGCAACCCCTTTGGCTACAATGAGCAGTTCTTC. Its protein is CASNPFGYNEQFF.

J is TRBJ2-3 and V is TRBV11-2; the D is unclear. The germline gives CDR1 SGHAT, CDR2 FQNNGV. This CDR3 is 12 amino acids long. Trimming removed 5 bases at V and 7 bases at J, with 10 bases between. The CDR3 protein is CASSLDSYTQYF. The CDR3 region has the DNA TGTGCCAGCAGCCTCGACTCGTATACGCAGTATTTT.

The J gene is TRBJ2-7, the V gene TRBV5-5, with 10 bases lining up with TRBD2. The V gene end was trimmed by 3 bases and the J gene end by 1 base; junction bases not matched to a gene: 1. The CDR3 loop spans 14 amino acids. CDR1 is SGHKS and CDR2 is YYEKEE in the germline V gene (reference sequence). CDR3 in DNA: TGTGCCAGCAGCTGGGGACTAGCGTCCTACGAGCAGTACTTC. This gives the protein CASSWGLASYEQYF.

This clone appeared a single time. The chain carries TRBV6-6 and TRBJ1-4, with TRBD1 matching 9 bases. This CDR3 is 15 amino acids long. Trimming removed 5 bases from V and 3 bases from J; junction bases left unmatched: 4. Germline values: CDR1 MNHNY, CDR2 SVGAGI (reference sequence). CDR3 sequence reads: CASSRTGEANEKLFF. The DNA of the CDR3 is TGTGCCAGCAGTCGGACAGGGGAGGCTAATGAAAAACTGTTTTTT.

The chain links TRBV7-6 to TRBJ2-5; D is ambiguous. The CDR3 runs to 15 residues. Germline CDR1 SGHVS, CDR2 FNYEAQ. The germline V and J ends were trimmed by 5 bases and 5 bases, with 18 bases remaining between them. The CDR3 protein is CASSLVGRPPETQYF. Written as DNA, the CDR3 is TGTGCCAGCAGCCTCGTGGGTAGGCCCCCCGAGACCCAGTACTTC.

CDR3: CASSSDMGSSYNSPLHF. The CDR3 nucleotides read TGTGCCAGCAGTTCCGACATGGGTAGCTCCTATAATTCACCCCTCCACTTT. The rearrangement links TRBV28 to TRBJ1-6; D remains ambiguous. V was pared by 4 bases and J by 0 bases, with 13 bases between. This CDR3 contains 17 residues. CDR1 and CDR2 from the germline V gene are MDHEN and SYDVKM.

The chain carries TRBV13 and TRBJ1-6, with 9 bases aligning to TRBD1. The length of the CDR3 is 13 residues. V shed 8 bases, J shed 10 bases, and the junction held 6 bases outside the gene matches. Per the germline V gene, CDR1 is PRHDT and CDR2 is FYEKMQ (reference sequence). CDR3: CASLRGQGSPLHF. For the CDR3, the DNA is TGTGCCAGCTTGAGAGGACAGGGGTCACCCCTCCACTTT.

The chain is built from TRBV9 and TRBJ1-1; 9 positions agree with TRBD1. Germline CDR1 SGDLS, CDR2 YYNGEE. The junction had 13 bases not matched to a gene; V was cut back by 3 bases and J by 4 bases. This CDR3 region has 17 residues. For the CDR3, the DNA is TGTGCCAGCAGCGACCTACTTCGGACAGGGGATTCCACTGAAGCTTTCTTT. Protein product: CASSDLLRTGDSTEAFF. Filled out from reference TRBV9 and TRBJ1-1, the complete variable domain reads DSGVTQTPKHLITATGQRVTLRCSPRSGDLSVYWYQQSLDQGLQFLIQYYNGEERAKGNILERFSAQQFPDLHSELNLSSLELGDSALYFCASSDLLRTGDSTEAFFGQGTRLTVV.

V is TRBV2 and J is TRBJ1-2; D is perhaps TRBD1 (6 bases). Trimming took 8 bases from V and 4 from J, leaving 14 bases between them. From germline, CDR1 is SNHLY and CDR2 FYNNEI. This CDR3 comprises 13 residues. The CDR3 loop is CASSTTGIYGYTF. The CDR3 nucleotides read TGTGCCAGCTCTACGACAGGTATCTATGGCTACACCTTC.

This clone turned up a few times. V and J are TRBV28 and TRBJ1-1, with D unresolved. V was shortened by 5 bases and J by 1 base, with 17 bases between the two germline ends. Germline-derived CDR1 and CDR2 are MDHEN and SYDVKM. CDR3 length: 16 amino acids. The CDR3 nucleotides read TGTGCCAGCAGTAAGGGAAACAGCAGGACGAACACTGAAGCTTTCTTT. Translation: CASSKGNSRTNTEAFF.

The chain carries TRBV2 and TRBJ2-7, with TRBD2 identical over 14 bases. Germline CDR1 and CDR2: SNHLY and FYNNEI. This CDR3 region has 15 residues. V lost 7 bases and J lost 5; bases outside the gene matches: 7. CDR3 protein: CASKRTSGGTNEQYF. The CDR3, as DNA: TGTGCCAGCAAAAGGACTAGCGGGGGGACTAACGAGCAGTACTTC.

This rearrangement joins TRBV18 to TRBJ1-5; D gene unclear. The CDR3 has 13 residues. V was clipped by 2 bases and J by 11 bases, with 13 bases between them. From germline, CDR1 is KGHSH and CDR2 LQKENI. The CDR3 region is CASSPVSEGTQHF. CDR3 nucleotides: TGTGCCAGCTCACCAGTGAGTGAAGGGACCCAGCATTTT.

The chain combines TRBV18 with TRBJ1-6, with 7 bases lining up with TRBD1. The CDR3 loop spans 15 amino acids. V gave up 0 bases and J gave up 6 bases; unmatched junction bases: 2. The V gene's germline CDR1 is KGHSH and CDR2 LQKENI. CDR3 nucleotide sequence: TGTGCCAGCTCACCACCCGGGACAGTTAATTCACCCCTCCACTTT. Its protein is CASSPPGTVNSPLHF.

In nucleotides, the CDR3 is TGTGCCAGCCGCTTAGGAGAGGGCAAGGTTTCACCCCTCCACTTT. This codes for CASRLGEGKVSPLHF. The chain couples TRBV6-5 to TRBJ1-6, with D unclear. The CDR3 consists of 15 residues. The ends were cut back, 8 bases at V and 9 bases at J, with 20 bases in the middle. Germline CDR1 is MNHEY and CDR2 is SVGAGI.

This clone was seen only once. This chain joins TRBV6-4 and TRBJ2-1, with D possibly called TRBD1 or TRBD2 (5 bases each). The CDR3 contains 16 residues. V was pared by 5 bases and J by 8 bases, with 22 bases between. Germline CDR1 reads MRHNA; CDR2 reads SNTAGT. The CDR3 loop reads CASSITRDVARDEQFF. In DNA, the CDR3 is TGTGCCAGCAGTATCACGAGGGACGTAGCAAGGGATGAGCAGTTCTTC.

The chain links TRBV2 to TRBJ1-2; D might be TRBD1 (5 bases). Trimming cost V 6 bases and J 6 bases, with 14 bases left between them. CDR3 length equals 13 residues. From germline, CDR1 is SNHLY and CDR2 FYNNEI. The CDR3 DNA follows: TGTGCCAGCAGCTGGAGGGCGGGGGATGGCTACACCTTC. Its translation: CASSWRAGDGYTF.